The 31 T cell receptor beta chains given below trace back to one sample, sequenced in a study of cytomegalovirus exposure and HLA in healthy donors. The PCR employed 60 Vbeta primers together with 13 Jbeta primers. Some clones are missing from TCRdb's copy, which holds only in-frame ones; the method was immunoSEQ multiplex PCR. Of about 150,000 clones in the sample, roughly 84% were seen once. Sequencing used PBMCs. The source of these receptors is a woman between 18 and 30 years old in good health and CMV-seronegative.

In nucleotides, the CDR3 is TGCGCCAGCAGCTTACCTCTTGCCGGGACAGGGCCGGGGGTTTACGAGCAGTACTTC. Encoded protein: CASSLPLAGTGPGVYEQYF. The chain links TRBV5-1 to TRBJ2-7, with 9 bases fitting TRBD1. V lost 2 bases, J lost 4 bases, and 19 bases stayed unmatched. The CDR3 runs to 19 residues. Per the germline V gene, CDR1 is SGHRS and CDR2 is YFSETQ.

V gene TRBV5-4 combines with J gene TRBJ2-1, with TRBD1 as a possible D gene (6 bases). Per the germline V gene, CDR1 is SGHNT and CDR2 is YYREEE (reference sequence). The CDR3 sequence is 15 residues long. V was trimmed by 0 bases and J by 0 bases, leaving 7 bases between them. The CDR3 DNA reads as TGTGCCAGCAGCTTGGGACAGGACTCCTACAATGAGCAGTTCTTC. As protein: CASSLGQDSYNEQFF.

V gene TRBV5-4 combines with J gene TRBJ2-6; TRBD1 matches at 9 bases. The CDR3 is 17 residues long. Looked up from germline, CDR1 is SGHNT and CDR2 is YYREEE (reference sequence). V lost 7 bases and J lost 0; bases outside the gene matches: 8. DNA for the CDR3: TGTGCCAGCCATACAGGGGGCAGGAGCTCTGGGGCCAACGTCCTGACTTTC. Protein product: CASHTGGRSSGANVLTF.

The chain is built from TRBV14 and TRBJ2-3, with 7 bases lining up with TRBD1. Germline V gives CDR1 SGHDN, CDR2 FVKESK. CDR3 length equals 15 residues. The junction had 7 bases not matched to a gene; V was cut back by 3 bases and J by 4 bases. The CDR3 sequence: CASSHKVQGADTQYF. CDR3 in DNA: TGTGCCAGCAGCCACAAAGTCCAGGGGGCAGATACGCAGTATTTT. Complete variable domain (other parts from reference TRBV14 and TRBJ2-3): EAGVTQFPSHSVIEKGQTVTLRCDPISGHDNLYWYRRVMGKEIKFLLHFVKESKQDESGMPNNRFLAERTGGTYSTLKVQPAELEDSGVYFCASSHKVQGADTQYFGPGTRLTVL.

The chain links TRBV7-2 to TRBJ1-4; D ambiguous. Trimming pared 5 bases from V and 0 bases from J, leaving 13 bases between. Germline loops: CDR1 SGHTA, CDR2 FQGNSA. CDR3 length: 16 residues. The CDR3 region has the DNA TGTGCCAGCAGCCCCAACCGGTCTCCAACTAATGAAAAACTGTTTTTT. It is translated as CASSPNRSPTNEKLFF. The full variable domain, in which reference TRBV7-2 and TRBJ1-4 provide the parts outside the CDR3, is GAGVSQSPSNKVTEKGKDVELRCDPISGHTALYWYRQSLGQGLEFLIYFQGNSAPDKSGLPSDRFSAERTGGSVSTLTIQRTQQEDSAVYLCASSPNRSPTNEKLFFGSGTQLSVL.

This chain's CDR3 is CASSSGHTGDTQYF. The CDR3, as DNA: TGTGCCAGCAGTTCGGGACACACTGGCGATACGCAGTATTTT. The rearrangement links TRBV6-1 to TRBJ2-3; tentative D call: TRBD1 (6 bases). CDR3 size: 14 residues. V was clipped by 5 bases and J by 6 bases, with 15 bases between them. Germline V gene data show CDR1 as MNHNS and CDR2 as SASEGT.

CDR3 DNA sequence: TGCGCCAGCAGCTTGGGGTCTAGCGGGCCAGATACGCAGTATTTT. Translating gives CASSLGSSGPDTQYF. The J gene is TRBJ2-3, the V gene TRBV5-1; TRBD2 aligns across 8 bases. J gave up 4 bases and V 0 bases, and 4 bases lay outside the gene matches. CDR1 is SGHRS, CDR2 YFSETQ, per germline. The CDR3 consists of 15 residues. The full variable domain, completed using reference TRBV5-1 and TRBJ2-3, is KAGVTQTPRYLIKTRGQQVTLSCSPISGHRSVSWYQQTPGQGLQFLFEYFSETQRNKGNFPGRFSGRQFSNSRSEMNVSTLELGDSALYLCASSLGSSGPDTQYFGPGTRLTVL.

The chain employs TRBV7-2 and TRBJ2-1, with 9 bases matching TRBD1. This CDR3 comprises 14 residues. CDR1 and CDR2 (germline): SGHTA, FQGNSA. Germline trimming cut 5 bases from V and 8 bases from J; bases unmatched to any gene: 7. The CDR3 bases are TGTGCCAGCAGCCCGGGGACAGGGAACGATGAGCAGTTCTTC. Translating gives CASSPGTGNDEQFF.

The rearrangement uses TRBV5-1 and TRBJ2-1, with a tentative D call TRBD1 (6 bases). Germline assignment: CDR1 SGHRS and CDR2 YFSETQ. V was shortened by 4 bases and J by 2 bases, with 13 bases between the two germline ends. CDR3 length: 15 amino acids. This chain's CDR3 is CASSLGTPAYNEQFF. CDR3 DNA sequence: TGCGCCAGCAGCCTAGGGACACCTGCCTACAATGAGCAGTTCTTC.

The J gene is TRBJ1-2, the V gene TRBV15; TRBD1 matches 7 bases. The CDR3 has 15 amino acids. CDR1 and CDR2 from the germline V gene are LNHNV and YYDKDF (reference sequence). Trimming removed 2 bases from V and 6 bases from J; junction bases left unmatched: 9. In nucleotides, the CDR3 is TGTGCCACCAGCAGAACCGGGACAGCTTCACATGGCTACACCTTC. Translated: CATSRTGTASHGYTF.

This clone was seen only a few times. This chain connects TRBV7-9 to TRBJ2-7; 9 positions agree with TRBD2. V gave up 3 bases and J gave up 5 bases; unmatched junction bases: 2. Germline values: CDR1 SEHNR, CDR2 FQNEAQ (reference sequence). This CDR3 region has 13 residues. The chain's CDR3 is CASSLSGRNEQYF. For the CDR3, the DNA is TGTGCCAGCAGCTTGAGCGGGAGGAACGAGCAGTACTTC.

The rearrangement joins TRBV28 to TRBJ1-2; TRBD1 agrees at 7 bases. Germline V gives CDR1 MDHEN, CDR2 SYDVKM. The V gene end was trimmed by 6 bases and the J gene end by 5 bases; junction bases not matched to a gene: 6. The CDR3 spans 13 residues. CDR3 in DNA: TGTGCCAGCAGCACAGGGGTGGCATATGGCTACACCTTC. Translation: CASSTGVAYGYTF.

V is TRBV27 and J is TRBJ1-1; a possible D gene is TRBD1 (6 bases). The CDR3 consists of 14 residues. V lost 6 bases to trimming and J lost 7 bases, with 18 bases between them. CDR1 is MNHEY and CDR2 is SMNVEV in the germline V gene (reference sequence). CDR3 residues: CASSLMTGGYEAFF. The DNA of the CDR3 is TGTGCCAGCAGCCTGATGACAGGCGGGTATGAAGCTTTCTTT.

The chain employs TRBV27 and TRBJ2-7; weak D call: TRBD1 (7 bases). Deletions cut 6 bases from V and 3 bases from J, with 12 bases between. Germline loops: CDR1 MNHEY, CDR2 SMNVEV (reference sequence). This CDR3 region has 13 residues. As DNA, the CDR3 is TGTGCCAGCAGGCGGGACAGTTTCTACGAGCAGTACTTC. Amino acids: CASRRDSFYEQYF.

V gene TRBV6-6 combines with J gene TRBJ1-5; tentatively, D is TRBD1 (6 bases). The germline V gene has CDR1 MNHNY and CDR2 SVGAGI (reference sequence). This CDR3 has 15 amino acids. V lost 7 bases, J lost 2 bases, and 15 bases lay in between. The chain's CDR3 is CASTLPGAGNQPQHF. CDR3 nucleotides: TGTGCCAGCACCTTACCAGGGGCTGGCAATCAGCCCCAGCATTTT.

The chain joins TRBV29-1 to TRBJ1-1, with 8 bases fitting TRBD1. Germline values: CDR1 SQVTM, CDR2 ANQGSEA. The V gene end was trimmed by 6 bases and the J gene end by 5 bases; junction bases not matched to a gene: 14. The CDR3 loop spans 15 amino acids. This CDR3 is CSVAFYGQGGTEAFF. CDR3 bases: TGCAGCGTCGCTTTTTACGGACAGGGCGGAACTGAAGCTTTCTTT.

The chain recombines TRBV28 with TRBJ1-5; no reliable D call. This CDR3 contains 15 residues. The ends were cut back, 6 bases at V and 1 base at J, with 13 bases in the middle. From germline, CDR1 is MDHEN and CDR2 SYDVKM. This CDR3 is CASSLRGVSNQPQHF. CDR3 DNA sequence: TGTGCCAGCAGCCTGCGGGGAGTCAGCAATCAGCCCCAGCATTTT.

This clone was seen more than once but under ten times. J is TRBJ2-1 and V is TRBV5-5; 8 bases align to TRBD2. J was trimmed by 2 bases and V by 4 bases; bases with no gene match: 8. Germline V lookup: CDR1 SGHKS, CDR2 YYEKEE (reference sequence). The CDR3 is 16 residues long. DNA for the CDR3: TGTGCCAGCAGCCATCGGACTAGCCTAACCTACAATGAGCAGTTCTTC. Translation gives CASSHRTSLTYNEQFF.

This chain connects TRBV20-1 to TRBJ2-7; TRBD1 might be the D (6 bases). CDR1 DFQATT and CDR2 SNEGSKA come from the germline V gene (reference sequence). Trimming left V 5 bases short and J 7 bases short, with 9 bases between. The CDR3 covers 10 residues. This CDR3 reads CSAPQGEQYF. In nucleotides, the CDR3 is TGCAGTGCTCCACAGGGAGAGCAGTACTTC.

V and J are TRBV4-3 and TRBJ1-2, with a weak D call TRBD1 (5 bases). CDR1 LGHNA and CDR2 YSLEER come from the germline V gene. The CDR3 is made up of 15 amino acids. Trimming removed 4 bases from V and 4 bases from J, with 16 bases in between. CDR3 bases: TGCGCCAGCAGCCGAGATCCCGGGGGTTTCTATGGCTACACCTTC. Protein: CASSRDPGGFYGYTF.

This clone was picked up a small number of times. V usage is TRBV4-1 and J usage is TRBJ2-7, with TRBD1 identical over 7 bases. J was trimmed by 3 bases and V by 5 bases; bases with no gene match: 4. This CDR3 comprises 13 residues. Germline CDR1 reads MGHRA; CDR2 reads YSYEKL. CDR3 loop: CASSSRQGYEQYF. CDR3 nucleotide sequence: TGCGCCAGCAGCTCGCGACAGGGCTACGAGCAGTACTTC.

The chain links TRBV10-3 to TRBJ1-3; the match to TRBD1 covers 7 bases. CDR3 length: 17 amino acids. Per germline, CDR1 ENHRY and CDR2 SYGVKD. V gave up 3 bases and J gave up 0 bases; unmatched junction bases: 8. CDR3 sequence (DNA): TGTGCCATCAGTGACCGGCAGGGGGGCTCCTCTGGAAACACCATATATTTT. As protein: CAISDRQGGSSGNTIYF.

This clone was counted a single time. The rearrangement links TRBV30 to TRBJ2-7; a weak D match, TRBD1 (5 bases). Germline CDR1 GTSNPN, CDR2 SVGIG (reference sequence). Trimming removed 0 bases from V and 2 bases from J, with 17 bases in between. The CDR3 loop spans 16 amino acids. The CDR3 loop is CAWSVNSRAVTYEQYF. The CDR3 DNA is TGTGCCTGGAGTGTAAACAGCAGGGCGGTTACCTACGAGCAGTACTTC.

This chain connects TRBV11-2 to TRBJ1-4; D unclear. From germline, CDR1 is SGHAT and CDR2 FQNNGV. The CDR3 is 15 residues long. Trimming stripped 5 bases from V and 7 bases from J, with 17 bases between. The CDR3 DNA follows: TGTGCCAGCAGCCCCCTGAGAGGGATCCGTGAAAAACTGTTTTTT. Protein sequence: CASSPLRGIREKLFF.

Only one count was recorded for this clone. The same CDR3 also results from other DNA sequences found in this sample. The rearrangement uses TRBV7-9 and TRBJ1-2, with D uncertain. This CDR3 is built from 14 residues. V was clipped by 1 base and J by 0 bases, with 6 bases between them. Looked up from germline, CDR1 is SEHNR and CDR2 is FQNEAQ (reference sequence). This chain's CDR3 is CASSLGAANYGYTF. Here the CDR3 DNA reads TGTGCCAGCAGCTTAGGCGCGGCTAACTATGGCTACACCTTC.

This clone has just a few counts. J is TRBJ2-1 and V is TRBV29-1, with TRBD2 matching 8 bases. Germline values: CDR1 SQVTM, CDR2 ANQGSEA. The junction had 11 bases not matched to a gene; V was cut back by 6 bases and J by 4 bases. The CDR3 is made up of 15 amino acids. The CDR3 region is CSVRAAGGRYNEQFF. CDR3 bases: TGCAGCGTCAGAGCCGCGGGAGGTCGATACAATGAGCAGTTCTTC.

The J gene is TRBJ2-5, the V gene TRBV28; 9 positions match TRBD1. Germline V CDR1 and CDR2: MDHEN, SYDVKM. This CDR3 has 16 residues. The ends lost 3 bases at V and 1 base at J; junction bases unmatched: 6. As DNA, the CDR3 is TGTGCCAGCAGTTTGGGGGACAGGGTCCCCCAAGAGACCCAGTACTTC. It translates to CASSLGDRVPQETQYF. Full variable domain (missing parts from reference TRBV28 and TRBJ2-5): DVKVTQSSRYLVKRTGEKVFLECVQDMDHENMFWYRQDPGLGLRLIYFSYDVKMKEKGDIPEGYSVSREKKERFSLILESASTNQTSMYLCASSLGDRVPQETQYFGPGTRLLVL.

The rearrangement joins TRBV28 to TRBJ2-5; D perhaps matches TRBD1 (6 bases). The J call is doubtful: the DNA matches TRBJ2-7 better. Germline V gene data show CDR1 as MDHEN and CDR2 as SYDVKM. The length of the CDR3 is 13 residues. In nucleotides, the CDR3 is TGTGCCAGCAGCGTAGGGCAGGGGATCGAGCAGTACTTC. It encodes CASSVGQGIEQYF.

The chain has TRBV4-2 and TRBJ2-7; D gene unclear. CDR3 size: 12 residues. V dropped 0 bases and J dropped 12 bases, with 12 bases sitting between them. The germline V gene encodes CDR1 LGHNA and CDR2 YNFKEQ. The chain's CDR3 is CASSQDRSSRYF. As DNA, the CDR3 is TGTGCCAGCAGCCAAGATCGGTCTAGTCGGTACTTC.

The rearrangement uses TRBV29-1 and TRBJ1-2, with 9 bases matching TRBD1. Germline V gene lookup returns CDR1 SQVTM and CDR2 ANQGSEA. The CDR3 spans 12 residues. Unmatched junction bases numbered 7, after V lost 4 bases and J lost 10 bases. CDR3 coding DNA: TGCAGCGTTGCCACAGGGGGCGCGGACTACACCTTC. This gives the protein CSVATGGADYTF.

This chain uses TRBV28 with TRBJ1-2, with 8 bases aligning to TRBD1. Germline values: CDR1 MDHEN, CDR2 SYDVKM. V was pared by 2 bases and J by 7 bases, with 0 bases of the junction left unmatched. This CDR3 contains 12 residues. The DNA of the CDR3 is TGTGCCAGCAGTTTAGGACAGGGTGGCTACACCTTC. Its translation: CASSLGQGGYTF.